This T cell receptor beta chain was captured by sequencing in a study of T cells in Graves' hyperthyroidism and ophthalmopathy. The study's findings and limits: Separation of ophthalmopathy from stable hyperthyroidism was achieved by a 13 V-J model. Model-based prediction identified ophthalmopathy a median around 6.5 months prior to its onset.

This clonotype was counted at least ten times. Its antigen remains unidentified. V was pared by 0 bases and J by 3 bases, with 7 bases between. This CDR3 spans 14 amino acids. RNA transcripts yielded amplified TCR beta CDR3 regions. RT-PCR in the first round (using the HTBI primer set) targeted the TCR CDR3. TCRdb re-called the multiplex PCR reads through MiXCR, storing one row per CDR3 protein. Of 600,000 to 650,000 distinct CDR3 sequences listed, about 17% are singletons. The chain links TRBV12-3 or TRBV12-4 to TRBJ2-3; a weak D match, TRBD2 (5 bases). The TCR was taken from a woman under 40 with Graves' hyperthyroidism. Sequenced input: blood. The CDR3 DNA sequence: TGTGCCAGCAGTTTAGCCGAGGGAACAGATACGCAGTATTTT. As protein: CASSLAEGTDTQYF.